The 20 T cell receptor beta chains given below trace back to one sample, sequenced in a study of blood T cell repertoires in COVID-19. Assay used: immunoSEQ multiplex PCR; TCRdb lists only in-frame clones, some missing. Of roughly 60,000 clones in the sample, roughly 88% were seen once. The sequenced material came from peripheral blood. Source of these receptors: a woman aged 55-69 years with acute or convalescent COVID-19.

The chain employs TRBV3-1 (or the pseudogene TRBV3-2) and TRBJ2-7; possible D gene TRBD1, 6 bases. The germline V gene has CDR1 LGHDT and CDR2 YNNKEL (reference sequence). Trimming left V 4 bases short and J 4 bases short, with 14 bases between. The CDR3 has 14 amino acids. CDR3 residues: CASSLGQGSYEQYF. CDR3 in DNA: TGTGCCAGCAGCCTGGGGCAGGGGTCTTACGAGCAGTACTTC.

V gene TRBV5-5 combines with J gene TRBJ2-2; D is ambiguous. Germline loops: CDR1 SGHKS, CDR2 YYEKEE (reference sequence). V lost 0 bases, J lost 10 bases, and 13 bases lay in between. This CDR3 is built from 14 residues. The CDR3 region is CASSLAGSSAELFF. The DNA of the CDR3 is TGTGCCAGCAGCTTGGCAGGCAGCTCCGCGGAGCTGTTTTTT.

The chain carries TRBV2 and TRBJ1-1, with 8 bases lining up with TRBD1. Germline-derived CDR1 and CDR2 are SNHLY and FYNNEI. The CDR3 loop spans 12 amino acids. Losses at the gene ends were 6 bases for V and 3 bases for J; bases not matched to a gene: 0. The CDR3 coding sequence is TGTGCCAGCAGACAGGGGGACACTGAAGCTTTCTTT. Translated: CASRQGDTEAFF.

This sequence joins TRBV19 and TRBJ1-1; tentatively, D is TRBD1 (6 bases). The V gene lost 5 bases and the J gene lost 2 bases, with 18 bases spanning the gap. This CDR3 is 16 amino acids long. Germline lookup yields CDR1 LNHDA and CDR2 SQIVND (reference sequence). The CDR3 DNA reads as TGTGCCAGTAGTCCGGGGATGGGGGCTATAAACACTGAAGCTTTCTTT. This gives the protein CASSPGMGAINTEAFF.

The chain joins TRBV14 to TRBJ1-6, with 7 bases identical to TRBD1. V shed 8 bases and J 5 bases; nucleotides not matched to a gene: 9. Germline V CDR1 and CDR2: SGHDN, FVKESK. This CDR3 comprises 15 residues. As DNA, the CDR3 is TGTGCCAGCTCCCCGACAGGGATTAATAATTCACCCCTCCACTTT. Protein product: CASSPTGINNSPLHF.

This clone was observed a single time. The chain links TRBV7-3 to TRBJ1-2; D might be TRBD1 (6 bases). Germline assignment: CDR1 SGHTA and CDR2 FQGTGA. Between the trimmed V and J ends, which lost 3 bases and 1 base, there was a span of 9 bases. The CDR3 totals 14 residues. For the CDR3, the DNA is TGTGCCAGCAGCTTTGGGACACATAACTATGGCTACACCTTC. Its translation is CASSFGTHNYGYTF.

This clone turned up a few times. This chain uses TRBV9 with TRBJ1-1, with D possibly being TRBD1 (6 bases). CDR3 size: 17 residues. The ends were cut back, 0 bases at V and 3 bases at J, with 18 bases in the middle. From germline, CDR1 is SGDLS and CDR2 YYNGEE. DNA for the CDR3: TGTGCCAGCAGCGTAGATAGATGGGTCGGGGGGCACACTGAAGCTTTCTTT. The encoded protein is CASSVDRWVGGHTEAFF. The full variable domain, its missing parts supplied by reference TRBV9 and TRBJ1-1, is DSGVTQTPKHLITATGQRVTLRCSPRSGDLSVYWYQQSLDQGLQFLIQYYNGEERAKGNILERFSAQQFPDLHSELNLSSLELGDSALYFCASSVDRWVGGHTEAFFGQGTRLTVV.

The chain couples TRBV9 to TRBJ2-2; 8 bases are shared with TRBD2. Germline trimming cut 0 bases from V and 5 bases from J; bases unmatched to any gene: 3. Per the germline V gene, CDR1 is SGDLS and CDR2 is YYNGEE. The CDR3 covers 15 residues. The CDR3 nucleotides are TGTGCCAGCAGCGTAGCCGGGGGGGGAACCGGGGAGCTGTTTTTT. Protein sequence: CASSVAGGGTGELFF.

The chain links TRBV6-5 to TRBJ2-3; D remains unclear. From germline, CDR1 is MNHEY and CDR2 SVGAGI. V was trimmed by 6 bases and J by 0 bases, leaving 4 bases between them. The CDR3 length is 12 residues. In nucleotides, the CDR3 is TGTGCCAGCAGCTTTAGCACAGATACGCAGTATTTT. Amino acids: CASSFSTDTQYF.

The chain is built from TRBV7-2 and TRBJ2-2; no clear D. Trimming left V 6 bases short and J 5 bases short, with 13 bases between. CDR1 and CDR2 (germline): SGHTA, FQGNSA. The CDR3 loop spans 14 amino acids. CDR3: CASRYDLITGELFF. The CDR3 coding sequence is TGTGCCAGCAGATACGATCTAATAACCGGGGAGCTGTTTTTT.

The chain joins TRBV5-1 to TRBJ1-3, with 7 bases identical to TRBD1. CDR1 and CDR2 from the germline V gene are SGHRS and YFSETQ. This CDR3 contains 15 residues. Trimming cost V 5 bases and J 0 bases; bases outside gene matches: 5. CDR3 amino acids: CASRERDSSGNTIYF. The CDR3 bases are TGCGCCAGCAGAGAGAGGGACAGCTCTGGAAACACCATATATTTT.

The gene calls are TRBV5-1 and TRBJ1-2, with D unresolved. This CDR3 comprises 14 residues. Germline V gene lookup returns CDR1 SGHRS and CDR2 YFSETQ. V was trimmed by 7 bases and J by 4 bases, leaving 17 bases between them. CDR3 in amino acids: CASSASGVLYGYTF. The DNA for the CDR3 is TGCGCCAGCTCCGCATCCGGGGTTCTCTATGGCTACACCTTC.

The sample holds one count of this clone. This chain connects TRBV7-9 to TRBJ2-3, with TRBD1 identical over 7 bases. The V segment lost 10 bases and the J segment 0 bases; nucleotides outside the gene matches: 4. Germline CDR1 is SEHNR and CDR2 is FQNEAQ (reference sequence). This CDR3 has 13 amino acids. CDR3 bases: TGTGCCATGGGACAGTCTAGCACAGATACGCAGTATTTT. It translates to CAMGQSSTDTQYF. Supplemented by reference TRBV7-9 and TRBJ2-3, the full variable domain reads DTGVSQNPRHKITKRGQNVTFRCDPISEHNRLYWYRQTLGQGPEFLTYFQNEAQLEKSRLLSDRFSAERPKGSFSTLEIQRTEQGDSAMYLCAMGQSSTDTQYFGPGTRLTVL.

V is TRBV6-5 and J is TRBJ2-7; 9 nucleotides agree with TRBD1. J lost 1 base, V lost 2 bases, and 3 bases had no gene match. The CDR3 length is 15 residues. The germline V gene has CDR1 MNHEY and CDR2 SVGAGI. DNA for the CDR3: TGTGCCAGCAGTTACGTACAGGGGGCTTCCTACGAGCAGTACTTC. Protein: CASSYVQGASYEQYF.

This chain joins TRBV19 and TRBJ1-3; no firm D call. Germline values: CDR1 LNHDA, CDR2 SQIVND (reference sequence). This CDR3 spans 13 amino acids. The V gene lost 6 bases and the J gene lost 2 bases, with 8 bases spanning the gap. The CDR3 coding sequence is TGTGCCAGTAGGAGCTTACCTGGAAACACCATATATTTT. Translation: CASRSLPGNTIYF. The full variable domain, rest sourced from reference TRBV19 and TRBJ1-3, is DGGITQSPKYLFRKEGQNVTLSCEQNLNHDAMYWYRQDPGQGLRLIYYSQIVNDFQKGDIAEGYSVSREKKESFPLTVTSAQKNPTAFYLCASRSLPGNTIYFGEGSWLTVV.

V is TRBV30 and J is TRBJ2-7; tentative D call: TRBD2 (5 bases). The CDR3 is made up of 15 amino acids. Germline values: CDR1 GTSNPN, CDR2 SVGIG (reference sequence). Trimming stripped 5 bases from V and 0 bases from J, with 17 bases between. CDR3 DNA: TGTGCCTGGCGAACTAGGCCAGCGAGCTCCTACGAGCAGTACTTC. Translation gives CAWRTRPASSYEQYF.

V is TRBV11-2 and J is TRBJ1-1; D not certain. The CDR3 runs 13 residues. In germline, CDR1 is SGHAT, CDR2 FQNNGV. Trimming cost V 5 bases and J 1 base, with 8 bases left between them. CDR3 sequence (DNA): TGTGCCAGCAGCCCAAACAGGAACACTGAAGCTTTCTTT. It specifies CASSPNRNTEAFF.

Concerning this clone itself: Other DNA sequences from this sample encode an identical CDR3 as well. The chain combines TRBV9 with TRBJ1-5, with D perhaps TRBD1 (5 bases). Germline CDR1 and CDR2: SGDLS and YYNGEE. The CDR3 runs 14 residues. The V end lost 0 bases, the J end lost 7 bases, and 11 bases lay between the germline ends. The CDR3, as DNA: TGTGCCAGCAGCGTAGCCGGGGCGGGGCAGCCCCAGCATTTT. As protein: CASSVAGAGQPQHF.

The J gene is TRBJ2-1, the V gene TRBV30; D is perhaps TRBD2 (8 bases). V was pared by 3 bases and J by 0 bases, with 15 bases between. CDR1 and CDR2 from the germline V gene are GTSNPN and SVGIG (reference sequence). The CDR3 extends over 16 amino acids. CDR3 region: CAWRGGGGRSYNEQFF. CDR3 bases: TGTGCCTGGAGAGGGGGCGGGGGGCGCTCCTACAATGAGCAGTTCTTC.

This chain joins TRBV18 and TRBJ2-3, with 9 nucleotides matching TRBD2. In germline, CDR1 is KGHSH, CDR2 LQKENI. V lost 0 bases and J lost 6; bases outside the gene matches: 13. The CDR3 is 18 residues long. Here the CDR3 DNA reads TGTGCCAGCTCACCACCGGTGCAGCGGGGGGCATCCTTGGATACGCAGTATTTT. Its translation is CASSPPVQRGASLDTQYF.